What follows is one T cell receptor beta chain and its context. cDNA prepared by RNA extraction and subsequent reverse transcription served as the template for sequencing. The assay was immunoSEQ multiplex PCR, and TCRdb's table has in-frame clones only and misses some. The sample has some 240,000 clones; around 62% are singletons. CDR1 is MNHEY and CDR2 is SVGAGI in the germline V gene. The CDR3 consists of 15 residues. With V trimmed by 0 bases and J by 4 bases, 3 bases remained unmatched. The sample comes from a study of CD8+ T cells in alopecia areata. Study-wide context: It was oral tofacitinib, at 5 to 10 mg twice daily, that treated patients received.

Peripheral blood and lesional scalp punch biopsies came from alopecia areata patients. Specimen: CD4+ T cells sorted from blood, collected at week 0. This receptor was taken from a human donor with alopecia areata. The chain couples TRBV6-5 to TRBJ2-5; 9 bases agree with TRBD1. The CDR3 sequence is CASSYSTGGRETQYF. The DNA for the CDR3 is TGTGCCAGCAGTTACTCCACAGGGGGCCGAGAGACCCAGTACTTC.